Each of the 32 T cell receptor beta chains below was sequenced from the same sample in a study of blood T cell repertoires in COVID-19. Only in-frame clones appear in the TCRdb table, and some are missing; sequencing was by immunoSEQ multiplex PCR. The sample yields approximately 300,000 clones, 92% seen once. What was sequenced was PBMCs or T cells enriched from blood (not recorded which). All receptors come from a young woman who had recovered from COVID-19.

The chain employs TRBV15 and TRBJ1-3, with TRBD1 matching over 9 bases. This CDR3 has 16 residues. Germline assignment: CDR1 LNHNV and CDR2 YYDKDF (reference sequence). The V segment lost 4 bases and the J segment 4 bases; nucleotides outside the gene matches: 8. CDR3 protein: CATSTLTGGAGNTIYF. The CDR3 coding sequence is TGTGCCACCAGCACCCTAACAGGGGGCGCAGGAAACACCATATATTTT.

The rearrangement links TRBV9 to TRBJ2-1; D may be TRBD2 (5 bases). The CDR3 is made up of 13 amino acids. Trimming removed 8 bases from V and 6 bases from J, with 15 bases in between. Germline loops: CDR1 SGDLS, CDR2 YYNGEE. CDR3 sequence (DNA): TGTGCCAGGAGAGGTAGGGAGTTCAATGAGCAGTTCTTC. Its translation: CARRGREFNEQFF.

CDR3 protein: CASSLAGKYEQYF. The CDR3 bases are TGTGCCAGCAGTTTGGCCGGGAAGTACGAGCAGTACTTC. This sequence joins TRBV28 and TRBJ2-7; possibly TRBD2 for D (5 bases). The CDR3 loop spans 13 amino acids. V gave up 3 bases and J gave up 4 bases, with 10 bases separating them. CDR1 is MDHEN, CDR2 SYDVKM, per germline.

V gene TRBV7-8 combines with J gene TRBJ2-7; TRBD1 matches 8 bases. The V gene's germline CDR1 is SGHVS and CDR2 FQNEAQ. The CDR3 loop spans 16 amino acids. The ends lost 0 bases at V and 6 bases at J; junction bases unmatched: 10. The CDR3 reads CASSLAGTGPSGEQYF. The DNA for the CDR3 is TGTGCCAGCAGCTTAGCCGGGACAGGACCCTCGGGCGAGCAGTACTTC.

This sequence joins TRBV28 and TRBJ1-1; tentative D call: TRBD1 (6 bases). Germline lookup yields CDR1 MDHEN and CDR2 SYDVKM. V was pared by 6 bases and J by 4 bases, with 24 bases between. The CDR3 is made up of 17 amino acids. Here the CDR3 DNA reads TGTGCCAGCAGACATTTATTCGTCACAGGGTTGGGCACTGAAGCTTTCTTT. This translates into CASRHLFVTGLGTEAFF. The variable domain in full, with the rest retrieved from reference TRBV28 and TRBJ1-1, is DVKVTQSSRYLVKRTGEKVFLECVQDMDHENMFWYRQDPGLGLRLIYFSYDVKMKEKGDIPEGYSVSREKKERFSLILESASTNQTSMYLCASRHLFVTGLGTEAFFGQGTRLTVV.

CDR3 in DNA: TGTGCCAGCAGCCTTAGGTTCAGCGGGACATCCTACAATGAGCAGTTCTTC. This gives the protein CASSLRFSGTSYNEQFF. The V and J genes are TRBV5-6 and TRBJ2-1; TRBD2 is a possible D gene (7 bases). Between the trimmed V and J ends, which lost 4 bases and 1 base, there was a span of 18 bases. Looked up from germline, CDR1 is SGHDT and CDR2 is YYEEEE. This CDR3 spans 17 amino acids.

The CDR3 reads CATSDRTSGGLEQYF. The DNA of the CDR3 is TGTGCCACCAGTGACCGGACTAGCGGGGGGCTCGAGCAGTACTTC. The chain links TRBV24-1 to TRBJ2-7, with 14 bases fitting TRBD2. This CDR3 is 15 amino acids long. The J segment lost 6 bases and the V segment lost 4 bases, leaving 4 bases of the junction unmatched. Germline CDR1 KGHDR, CDR2 SFDVKD.

The chain combines TRBV7-2 with TRBJ1-2; the D gene is possibly TRBD1 (6 bases). V was cut by 5 bases and J by 6 bases, with 13 bases left in between. Looked up from germline, CDR1 is SGHTA and CDR2 is FQGNSA. The CDR3 sequence is 13 residues long. DNA for the CDR3: TGTGCCAGCAGCCCCCAGGGGTTCGATGGCTACACCTTC. The encoded protein is CASSPQGFDGYTF.

The chain recombines TRBV19 with TRBJ2-5; TRBD2 is a possible D gene (5 bases). Trimming removed 0 bases at V and 2 bases at J, with 13 bases between. The CDR3 consists of 16 residues. The germline gives CDR1 LNHDA, CDR2 SQIVND (reference sequence). CDR3 loop: CASSIETSRRQETQYF. CDR3 DNA: TGTGCCAGTAGTATAGAGACTTCAAGGAGGCAAGAGACCCAGTACTTC.

J is TRBJ2-7 and V is TRBV13; 10 positions match TRBD1. The length of the CDR3 is 13 residues. Germline V gene data show CDR1 as PRHDT and CDR2 as FYEKMQ (reference sequence). Germline trimming cut 5 bases from V and 5 bases from J; bases unmatched to any gene: 3. The CDR3 nucleotides read TGTGCCAGCAGCCGGGACAGGGGACACGAGCAGTACTTC. Translating it yields CASSRDRGHEQYF.

This chain joins TRBV7-2 and TRBJ2-5; possibly TRBD2 for D (6 bases). This CDR3 is built from 15 residues. The germline V gene has CDR1 SGHTA and CDR2 FQGNSA. V was trimmed by 5 bases and J by 5 bases, leaving 18 bases between them. CDR3 bases: TGTGCCAGCAGCCTAACCCGACTAGGGCGGGAGACCCAGTACTTC. Protein product: CASSLTRLGRETQYF.

The rearrangement joins TRBV19 to TRBJ2-7, with 8 positions matching TRBD1. Germline CDR1 LNHDA, CDR2 SQIVND (reference sequence). V lost 6 bases and J lost 4; bases outside the gene matches: 2. The CDR3 is 12 residues long. The CDR3 region has the DNA TGTGCCAGTAGCCGGACAGGGTACGAGCAGTACTTC. Protein: CASSRTGYEQYF.

The gene calls are TRBV6-5 and TRBJ1-1; 7 nucleotides line up with TRBD1. CDR3 size: 14 residues. CDR1 is MNHEY, CDR2 SVGAGI, per germline. Germline trimming cut 4 bases from V and 6 bases from J; bases unmatched to any gene: 8. The CDR3 loop is CASSSLTGDAEAFF. CDR3 in DNA: TGTGCCAGCAGTTCCCTCACAGGGGACGCTGAAGCTTTCTTT.

The chain employs TRBV28 and TRBJ2-5; 11 nucleotides align to TRBD2. The CDR3 sequence is 16 residues long. Germline V gene lookup returns CDR1 MDHEN and CDR2 SYDVKM. J was trimmed by 5 bases and V by 2 bases; bases with no gene match: 7. The CDR3 DNA reads as TGTGCCAGCAGTTTAGGGGCTAGCGGGAGGCGGGAGACCCAGTACTTC. Translating it yields CASSLGASGRRETQYF.

This chain connects TRBV6-5 to TRBJ1-3; 11 bases are a match to TRBD1. Per the germline V gene, CDR1 is MNHEY and CDR2 is SVGAGI. CDR3 length equals 13 residues. Trimming took 5 bases from V and 10 from J; bases not matched to a gene: 4. CDR3 in amino acids: CASSPGQGATIYF. The CDR3 coding sequence is TGTGCCAGCAGTCCCGGACAGGGGGCAACCATATATTTT.

This clone was found once. The chain employs TRBV5-1 and TRBJ2-1, with TRBD2 matching over 9 bases. This CDR3 contains 15 residues. The junction had 6 bases not matched to a gene; V was cut back by 1 base and J by 7 bases. Germline values: CDR1 SGHRS, CDR2 YFSETQ. The CDR3 spells CASSLSLAGRNEQFF. The CDR3 DNA is TGCGCCAGCAGCTTGTCTCTAGCGGGAAGGAATGAGCAGTTCTTC.

The chain recombines TRBV19 with TRBJ1-4; 8 positions match TRBD1. The CDR3 is 15 residues long. The germline V gene encodes CDR1 LNHDA and CDR2 SQIVND (reference sequence). With V trimmed by 5 bases and J by 4 bases, 6 bases remained unmatched. The CDR3 DNA follows: TGTGCCAGTAGTGAGTACAGGGGGAATAATGAAAAACTGTTTTTT. Translated, it gives CASSEYRGNNEKLFF.

The genes are TRBV6-5 and TRBJ2-3; the match to TRBD2 covers 7 bases. Germline V CDR1 and CDR2: MNHEY, SVGAGI. The V segment lost 2 bases and the J segment 6 bases; nucleotides outside the gene matches: 8. CDR3 size: 15 residues. CDR3 region: CASSYRDYKSDTQYF. For the CDR3, the DNA is TGTGCCAGCAGTTACAGGGACTACAAATCGGATACGCAGTATTTT.

This sequence joins TRBV7-2 and TRBJ1-2, with TRBD1 as a possible D gene (6 bases). Germline assignment: CDR1 SGHTA and CDR2 FQGNSA. This CDR3 comprises 15 residues. V was clipped by 1 base and J by 5 bases, with 14 bases between them. CDR3 nucleotides: TGTGCCAGCAGCTTAGGGGGACAAATGAAGTATGGCTACACCTTC. Translating gives CASSLGGQMKYGYTF.

This clone was seen a single time. The chain uses TRBV15 and TRBJ1-1, with 8 bases matching TRBD1. Germline CDR1 is LNHNV and CDR2 is YYDKDF (reference sequence). The CDR3 consists of 16 residues. V dropped 0 bases and J dropped 0; count of bases not matched to a gene: 3. DNA for the CDR3: TGTGCCACCAGCAGAGATTTGACAGGGGTGAACACTGAAGCTTTCTTT. This codes for CATSRDLTGVNTEAFF.

This rearrangement joins TRBV6-2 or TRBV6-3 to TRBJ2-1, with 7 bases matching TRBD2. The CDR3 runs 15 residues. With V trimmed by 5 bases and J by 5 bases, 9 bases remained unmatched. Germline V CDR1 and CDR2: MNHEY, SVGEGT. The CDR3 sequence is CASSTPGLLDNEQFF. The CDR3 DNA follows: TGTGCCAGCAGTACCCCGGGACTACTCGACAATGAGCAGTTCTTC.

This sequence joins TRBV7-9 and TRBJ1-2; a possible D gene is TRBD1 (6 bases). The CDR3 is 13 amino acids. CDR1 and CDR2 (germline): SEHNR, FQNEAQ (reference sequence). The V and J ends lost 5 bases and 4 bases respectively, with 11 bases between them. CDR3 sequence reads: CASSTGGLYGYTF. The CDR3 bases are TGTGCCAGCAGCACCGGGGGGCTCTATGGCTACACCTTC.

As DNA, the CDR3 is TGTGCCAGCACCGCGTTTTGGACTGTGTACAATGAGCAGTTCTTC. Protein sequence: CASTAFWTVYNEQFF. J is TRBJ2-1 and V is TRBV28; possible D gene TRBD2, 5 bases. The CDR3 is 15 residues long. Germline loops: CDR1 MDHEN, CDR2 SYDVKM. V dropped 7 bases and J dropped 4 bases, with 17 bases sitting between them.

V gene TRBV2 combines with J gene TRBJ1-1, with 7 bases that match TRBD1. The V and J ends lost 4 bases and 8 bases, in that order; junction bases with no gene match: 7. CDR3 size: 13 residues. The germline CDR1 and CDR2 sequences are SNHLY and FYNNEI. The CDR3, as DNA: TGTGCCAGCAGTGTCAGACAGGGTAGAGAAGCTTTCTTT. Encoded protein: CASSVRQGREAFF.

This rearrangement joins TRBV9 to TRBJ1-1, with a possible D match to TRBD1 (6 bases). The length of the CDR3 is 15 residues. The germline V gene has CDR1 SGDLS and CDR2 YYNGEE. V was trimmed by 4 bases and J by 3 bases, leaving 16 bases between them. As DNA, the CDR3 is TGTGCCAGCAGCTCCCGGACAGTTCTGGACACTGAAGCTTTCTTT. This codes for CASSSRTVLDTEAFF. The whole variable domain, remainder taken from reference TRBV9 and TRBJ1-1, is DSGVTQTPKHLITATGQRVTLRCSPRSGDLSVYWYQQSLDQGLQFLIQYYNGEERAKGNILERFSAQQFPDLHSELNLSSLELGDSALYFCASSSRTVLDTEAFFGQGTRLTVV.

This clone occurred once. The rearrangement uses TRBV3-1 (or the pseudogene TRBV3-2) and TRBJ1-5, with 7 bases aligning to TRBD1. CDR1 LGHDT and CDR2 YNNKEL come from the germline V gene (reference sequence). Trimming removed 0 bases from V and 5 bases from J; junction bases left unmatched: 4. This CDR3 is built from 15 residues. CDR3 nucleotide sequence: TGTGCCAGCAGCCAAGAACCTCAGGGGGATCAGCCCCAGCATTTT. This translates into CASSQEPQGDQPQHF.

This chain links TRBV28 with TRBJ2-2; tentative D call: TRBD1 (5 bases). Trimming removed 9 bases at V and 4 bases at J, with 9 bases between. Looked up from germline, CDR1 is MDHEN and CDR2 is SYDVKM. CDR3 length equals 12 residues. CDR3 residues: CASAGITGELFF. The CDR3 DNA sequence: TGTGCCAGTGCAGGGATCACCGGGGAGCTGTTTTTT.

V and J are TRBV19 and TRBJ1-4; D uncertain. This CDR3 has 14 residues. Trimming pared 3 bases from V and 11 bases from J, leaving 16 bases between. The V gene's germline CDR1 is LNHDA and CDR2 SQIVND (reference sequence). CDR3 sequence (DNA): TGTGCCAGTAGTATCCCCGGTGATGGTCGCAAACTGTTTTTT. This translates into CASSIPGDGRKLFF.

J is TRBJ1-2 and V is TRBV18; the match to TRBD1 covers 12 bases. V dropped 3 bases and J dropped 6; count of bases not matched to a gene: 8. Germline assignment: CDR1 KGHSH and CDR2 LQKENI. This CDR3 contains 16 residues. This CDR3 reads CASSPDPGTGGHGYTF. The CDR3 DNA follows: TGTGCCAGCTCACCCGATCCCGGGACAGGGGGCCATGGCTACACCTTC.

The chain recombines TRBV4-2 with TRBJ1-2; possibly TRBD1 for D (5 bases). The ends were cut back, 3 bases at V and 3 bases at J, with 14 bases in the middle. The germline V gene encodes CDR1 LGHNA and CDR2 YNFKEQ. The CDR3 sequence is 15 residues long. This CDR3 is CASSQAVDSYYGYTF. The CDR3 DNA sequence: TGTGCCAGCAGCCAGGCCGTCGACAGTTACTATGGCTACACCTTC.

The chain links TRBV7-2 to TRBJ1-5, with a weak D call TRBD1 (6 bases). The CDR3 is 16 residues long. Per germline, CDR1 SGHTA and CDR2 FQGNSA. The V end was cut by 5 bases, the J end by 1 base, with 15 bases between. The CDR3 nucleotides read TGTGCCAGCAGCCAGGGCCTGAGGGGGAGCAATCAGCCCCAGCATTTT. Residues: CASSQGLRGSNQPQHF.

This rearrangement joins TRBV27 to TRBJ1-1; TRBD1 matches at 7 bases. V was pared by 3 bases and J by 0 bases, with 13 bases of the junction left unmatched. The CDR3 is 18 residues long. Germline lookup yields CDR1 MNHEY and CDR2 SMNVEV (reference sequence). CDR3 amino acids: CASSFLTGRSVMNTEAFF. Here the CDR3 DNA reads TGTGCCAGCAGTTTTCTGACAGGGAGGTCCGTGATGAACACTGAAGCTTTCTTT.